The subject of this entry is one TCR beta chain. The target of this receptor is not known. Base qualities are not provided; no much larger clone lies one nucleotide away. These data originate in a study of T cell repertoires in cytomegalovirus infection (dated by TCRdb to about 2019). Looking at the study overall: Peptide stimulations targeted recently identified HLA-C-restricted CMV epitopes, whose presentation resists viral immunomodulation, together with well-studied HLA-B-restricted epitopes. The HLA type of each donor mattered for the analysis, because public TCR beta signatures pointed to carriage of CMV infection along with the matching HLA type.

Reads for this sample came from an Illumina HiSeq 1500. The public sequencing data were trimmed at Q25 with fastp and processed into clonotypes with MiXCR by TCRdb, which kept only in-frame beta chains. Rows with one shared CDR3 protein collapse into an entry with the most common genes and DNA. This sample is represented by 700,000 to 850,000 distinct CDR3 sequences; 30% to 35% of them were singletons. Of the sample, over 10% is held by the ten largest clones. What the treatment or condition label conveys for this sample: in vitro stimulation with specific CMV peptide epitopes to enrich CMV-specific T cells. Beyond this particular receptor, the publication reports: The ex vivo response was dominated by HLA-C-restricted CMV-specific TCR beta clonotypes, which also provided the single most frequent clonotype in two of eight donors. Cumulative frequency of public TCR beta family members discriminated carriers of CMV infection plus the relevant HLA type in this cohort and an independent 352-donor cohort.

Deletion took 2 bases off V and 0 bases off J, with a span of 4 bases between the germline ends. CDR1 and CDR2, per the germline V gene, are MGHRA and YSYEKL. CDR3 length: 13 amino acids, cysteine to phenylalanine. The retained sequence is limited to the CDR3, 39 bases, with the frame set at the first base. The V and J genes are TRBV4-1 and TRBJ2-5; the D segment cannot be called with confidence. The receptor's source is a human donor in good health (CMV status not recorded). Some clones in this sample may be carry-over from other donors' samples. The sample here was cultured CD8+ T cells from PBMCs, taken from culture after CMV antigen stimulation. The nucleotide sequence is TGCGCCAGCAGCCAAAAGTACCAAGAGACCCAGTACTTC. The translation is CASSQKYQETQYF.